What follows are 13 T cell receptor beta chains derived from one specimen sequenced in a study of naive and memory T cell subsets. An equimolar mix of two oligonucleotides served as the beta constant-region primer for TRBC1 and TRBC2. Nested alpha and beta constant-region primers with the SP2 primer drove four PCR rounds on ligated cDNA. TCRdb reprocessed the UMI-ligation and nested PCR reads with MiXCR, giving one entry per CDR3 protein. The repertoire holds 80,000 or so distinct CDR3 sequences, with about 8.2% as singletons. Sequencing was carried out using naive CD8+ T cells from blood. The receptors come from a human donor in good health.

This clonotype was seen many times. The CDR3 nucleotides are TGTGCCAGCAGTGACAACATGGGTCAAGAGACCCAGTACTTC. It translates to CASSDNMGQETQYF. This chain uses TRBV2 with TRBJ2-5; D is uncertain. V dropped 3 bases and J dropped 2 bases, with 10 bases sitting between them. This CDR3 has 14 residues. CDR1 SNHLY and CDR2 FYNNEI come from the germline V gene. The variable domain in full, with the rest retrieved from reference TRBV2 and TRBJ2-5, is EPEVTQTPSHQVTQMGQEVILRCVPISNHLYFYWYRQILGQKVEFLVSFYNNEISEKSEIFDDQFSVERPDGSNFTLKIRSTKLEDSAMYFCASSDNMGQETQYFGPGTRLLVL.

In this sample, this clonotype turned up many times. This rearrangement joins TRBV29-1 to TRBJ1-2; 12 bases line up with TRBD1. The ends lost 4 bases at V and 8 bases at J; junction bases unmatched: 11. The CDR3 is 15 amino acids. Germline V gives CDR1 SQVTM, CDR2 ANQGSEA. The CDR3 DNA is TGCAGCGTTGTTACTAGTTTGGGGACAGGGGGCGGCTACACCTTC. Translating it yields CSVVTSLGTGGGYTF.

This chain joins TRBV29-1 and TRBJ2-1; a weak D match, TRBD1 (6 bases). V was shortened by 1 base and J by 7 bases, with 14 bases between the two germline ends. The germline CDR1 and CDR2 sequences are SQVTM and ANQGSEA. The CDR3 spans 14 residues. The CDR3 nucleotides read TGCAGCGTTGAAGCCGGGACAAATTATAATGAGCAGTTCTTC. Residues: CSVEAGTNYNEQFF.

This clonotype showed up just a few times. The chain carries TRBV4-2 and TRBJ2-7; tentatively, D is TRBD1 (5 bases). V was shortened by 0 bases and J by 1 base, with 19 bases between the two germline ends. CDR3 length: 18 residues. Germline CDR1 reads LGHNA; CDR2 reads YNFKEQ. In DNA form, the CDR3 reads TGTGCCAGCAGCCAAGACACCCCCGGCAGGGATGTTTCCTACGAGCAGTACTTC. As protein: CASSQDTPGRDVSYEQYF.

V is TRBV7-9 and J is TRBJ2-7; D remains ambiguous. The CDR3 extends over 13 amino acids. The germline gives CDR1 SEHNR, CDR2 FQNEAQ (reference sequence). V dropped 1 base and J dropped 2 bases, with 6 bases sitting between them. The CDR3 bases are TGTGCCAGCAGCTTAGGGGTCACCTACGAGCAGTACTTC. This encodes CASSLGVTYEQYF.

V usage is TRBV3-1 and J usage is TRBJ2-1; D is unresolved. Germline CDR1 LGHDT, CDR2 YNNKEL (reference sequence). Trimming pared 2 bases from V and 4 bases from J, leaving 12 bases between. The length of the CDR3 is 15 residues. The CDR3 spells CASSQFSSLYNEQFF. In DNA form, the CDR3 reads TGTGCCAGCAGCCAATTTAGTAGCCTATACAATGAGCAGTTCTTC.

This CDR3 is CASSRNPRYNEQFF. CDR3 DNA: TGTGCCAGCAGTAGGAACCCCCGTTACAATGAGCAGTTCTTC. This rearrangement joins TRBV6-2 or TRBV6-3 to TRBJ2-1; unclear D gene. CDR3 length: 14 residues. Germline V lookup: CDR1 MNHEY, CDR2 SVGEGT. V was cut by 5 bases and J by 4 bases, with 12 bases left in between.

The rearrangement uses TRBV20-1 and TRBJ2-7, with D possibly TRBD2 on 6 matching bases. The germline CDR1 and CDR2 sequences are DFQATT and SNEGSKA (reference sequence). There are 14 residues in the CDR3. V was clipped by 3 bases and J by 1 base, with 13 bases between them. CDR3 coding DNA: TGCAGTGCTAGTGTGGGGAGGAGGTCCTACGAGCAGTACTTC. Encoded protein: CSASVGRRSYEQYF.

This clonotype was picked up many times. The CDR3 loop is CASSVLQGRFTEAFF. CDR3 sequence (DNA): TGTGCCAGCAGTGTTCTACAGGGGAGATTCACTGAAGCTTTCTTT. The chain joins TRBV6-1 to TRBJ1-1; 7 bases line up with TRBD1. Germline values: CDR1 MNHNS, CDR2 SASEGT. The CDR3 totals 15 residues. The trim removed 4 bases at V and 4 bases at J, leaving 9 bases unmatched.

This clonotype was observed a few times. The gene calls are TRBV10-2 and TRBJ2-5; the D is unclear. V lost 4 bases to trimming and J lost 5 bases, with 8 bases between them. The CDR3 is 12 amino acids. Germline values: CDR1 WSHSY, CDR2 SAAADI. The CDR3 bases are TGCGCCAGCAGTGGTTCTATGGAGACCCAGTACTTC. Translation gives CASSGSMETQYF.

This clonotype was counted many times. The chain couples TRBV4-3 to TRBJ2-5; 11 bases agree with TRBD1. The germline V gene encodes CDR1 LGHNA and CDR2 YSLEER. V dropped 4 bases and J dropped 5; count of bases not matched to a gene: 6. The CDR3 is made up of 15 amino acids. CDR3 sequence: CASSLDRGLEETQYF. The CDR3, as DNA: TGCGCCAGCAGCCTGGACAGGGGGCTGGAGGAGACCCAGTACTTC.

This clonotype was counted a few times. CDR3 loop: CASSPIDRANTEAFF. In DNA form, the CDR3 reads TGTGCCAGCAGCCCCATCGACAGGGCGAACACTGAAGCTTTCTTT. This chain links TRBV2 with TRBJ1-1; 7 bases fit TRBD1. The germline V gene has CDR1 SNHLY and CDR2 FYNNEI. J was trimmed by 1 base and V by 6 bases; bases with no gene match: 8. The CDR3 totals 15 residues.

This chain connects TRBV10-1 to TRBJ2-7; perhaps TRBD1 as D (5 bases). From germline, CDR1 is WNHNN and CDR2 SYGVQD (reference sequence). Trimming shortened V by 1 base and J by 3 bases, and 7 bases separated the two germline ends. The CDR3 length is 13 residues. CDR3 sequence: CASSEYTGYEQYF. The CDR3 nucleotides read TGCGCCAGCAGTGAGTATACAGGCTACGAGCAGTACTTC.